The 18 T cell receptor beta chains presented below share a single source sample, sequenced in a study of T cells in Graves' hyperthyroidism and ophthalmopathy. Template material for amplifying TCR beta CDR3 regions consisted of RNA transcripts. The HTBI primer set drove a first-round RT-PCR of the TCR CDR3. TCRdb re-called the multiplex PCR reads through MiXCR, storing one row per CDR3 protein. The sample holds around 300,000 distinct CDR3 sequences, roughly 22% seen once. Material for sequencing was blood. The receptors come from a man aged 25 to 40 with Graves' ophthalmopathy.

This clonotype showed up many times. The chain recombines TRBV12-3 or TRBV12-4 with TRBJ2-3, with D maybe TRBD1 (6 bases). This CDR3 is 15 amino acids long. V lost 2 bases to trimming and J lost 2 bases, with 11 bases between them. CDR3 protein: CASSLQQGLTDTQYF. The CDR3 DNA follows: TGTGCCAGCAGTTTACAACAGGGCCTCACAGATACGCAGTATTTT.

This clonotype was seen ten or more times. V and J are TRBV28 and TRBJ1-2; TRBD1 agrees at 11 bases. Germline-derived CDR1 and CDR2 are MDHEN and SYDVKM. The V segment lost 7 bases and the J segment 3 bases; nucleotides outside the gene matches: 10. The CDR3 runs to 16 residues. CDR3 in amino acids: CASNYRGQGADYGYTF. The CDR3 coding sequence is TGTGCCAGCAACTACCGTGGACAGGGGGCAGACTATGGCTACACCTTC.

This clonotype has a count of ten or more. The V gene is TRBV18, the J gene TRBJ1-5; no clear D gene. Germline CDR1 is KGHSH and CDR2 is LQKENI. V lost 8 bases, J lost 1 base, and 9 bases lay in between. The CDR3 totals 13 residues. In DNA form, the CDR3 reads TGTGCCAGCACCCCTAAAAGCAATCAGCCCCAGCATTTT. Its protein product is CASTPKSNQPQHF.

This clonotype was detected many times. The CDR3 DNA is TGTGCCAGCAGTGATTACAGGGGGGGCGAGCAGTACTTC. Its protein product is CASSDYRGGEQYF. This chain connects TRBV2 to TRBJ2-7, with a tentative D call TRBD1 (8 bases). This CDR3 is built from 13 residues. Per the germline V gene, CDR1 is SNHLY and CDR2 is FYNNEI. Between the trimmed V and J ends, which lost 3 bases and 6 bases, there was a span of 12 bases.

This clonotype was seen only a few times. The rearrangement links TRBV20-1 to TRBJ1-1, with TRBD1 matching over 11 bases. With 2 bases clipped from V and 6 bases from J, the junction kept 8 bases outside the gene matches. Germline V CDR1 and CDR2: DFQATT, SNEGSKA (reference sequence). This CDR3 region has 15 residues. CDR3 protein: CSARSRTGGGSEAFF. CDR3 in DNA: TGCAGTGCTAGATCGCGGACAGGGGGCGGGTCTGAAGCTTTCTTT.

The J gene is TRBJ2-1, the V gene TRBV9; the D call may be TRBD1 or TRBD2 (5 bases each). The CDR3 spans 15 residues. Germline loops: CDR1 SGDLS, CDR2 YYNGEE. V was shortened by 0 bases and J by 6 bases, with 13 bases between the two germline ends. The DNA for the CDR3 is TGTGCCAGCAGCGTAGAGACTACGAGGGGCAATGAGCAGTTCTTC. This encodes CASSVETTRGNEQFF.

This clonotype occurred many times. The CDR3 sequence is CSARKKGQGAPQNTEAFF. The CDR3 DNA reads TGCAGTGCTAGAAAAAAGGGACAGGGCGCGCCCCAGAACACTGAAGCTTTCTTT. The V call is TRBV20-1, the J call TRBJ1-1, with 9 bases lining up with TRBD1. CDR3 length: 18 amino acids. After removal of 2 bases from V and 1 base from J, the junction contained 14 bases not matched to a gene. Germline CDR1 reads DFQATT; CDR2 reads SNEGSKA (reference sequence).

A word on this clonotype: One base away lies a much larger clone, so this may be a sequencing read error. The rearrangement links TRBV12-3 or TRBV12-4 to TRBJ1-6; D unclear. This CDR3 contains 13 residues. The CDR3: CASSFTGNPPLHF. The DNA for the CDR3 is TGTGCCAGCAGTTTCACCGGTAATCCACCCCTCCACTTT.

V and J are TRBV20-1 and TRBJ2-1; either TRBD1 or TRBD2 may fit D (6 bases each). The CDR3 covers 12 residues. V was shortened by 6 bases and J by 10 bases, with 16 bases between the two germline ends. Per the germline V gene, CDR1 is DFQATT and CDR2 is SNEGSKA (reference sequence). CDR3 coding DNA: TGCAGTGCCGGAGGGGGGCTGGCAGAGCAGTTCTTC. This gives the protein CSAGGGLAEQFF.

This sequence joins TRBV3-1 and TRBJ2-1, with TRBD2 matching over 11 bases. After removal of 2 bases from V and 3 bases from J, the junction contained 9 bases not matched to a gene. Germline CDR1 LGHDT, CDR2 YNNKEL (reference sequence). CDR3 length: 18 amino acids. The CDR3 loop is CASSQLAPGTSGYNEQFF. The CDR3 DNA reads TGTGCCAGCAGCCAACTGGCGCCGGGGACTAGCGGCTACAATGAGCAGTTCTTC.

The V and J genes are TRBV30 and TRBJ2-1, with TRBD2 matching 12 bases. CDR3 size: 15 residues. Per the germline V gene, CDR1 is GTSNPN and CDR2 is SVGIG (reference sequence). V lost 3 bases to trimming and J lost 6 bases; unmatched junction nucleotides: 6. The CDR3, as DNA: TGTGCCTGGAGGGGAGGACTAGCGGGGTTCAATGAGCAGTTCTTC. This codes for CAWRGGLAGFNEQFF.

The chain combines TRBV12-3 or TRBV12-4 with TRBJ1-2, with TRBD1 identical over 11 bases. J gave up 5 bases and V 2 bases, and 10 bases lay outside the gene matches. The CDR3 has 17 amino acids. CDR3 sequence (DNA): TGTGCCAGCAGTTTACCCACTGGACAGGGGGCGGGGTATGGCTACACCTTC. Its protein product is CASSLPTGQGAGYGYTF.

This sequence joins TRBV19 and TRBJ2-2, with D perhaps given as TRBD1 or TRBD2 (5 bases each). The germline CDR1 and CDR2 sequences are LNHDA and SQIVND (reference sequence). The CDR3 spans 19 residues. Between the trimmed V and J ends, which lost 1 base and 0 bases, there was a span of 18 bases. The CDR3 DNA reads TGTGCCAGTAGTATAGGCCGAGGGGCGAAGGGCGCGAACACCGGGGAGCTGTTTTTT. This translates into CASSIGRGAKGANTGELFF. Full variable domain (missing parts from reference TRBV19 and TRBJ2-2): DGGITQSPKYLFRKEGQNVTLSCEQNLNHDAMYWYRQDPGQGLRLIYYSQIVNDFQKGDIAEGYSVSREKKESFPLTVTSAQKNPTAFYLCASSIGRGAKGANTGELFFGEGSRLTVL.

This clonotype was seen ten or more times. The chain couples TRBV11-2 to TRBJ1-6; the match to TRBD1 covers 7 bases. Germline V gene data show CDR1 as SGHAT and CDR2 as FQNNGV. With V trimmed by 5 bases and J by 10 bases, 5 bases remained unmatched. This CDR3 has 13 amino acids. CDR3 nucleotides: TGTGCCAGCAGCACCCGACAGGGCTCACCCCTCCACTTT. This sequence encodes CASSTRQGSPLHF.

This clonotype was observed many times. The chain employs TRBV5-1 and TRBJ1-1; no firm D call. Germline CDR1 SGHRS, CDR2 YFSETQ. Between the trimmed V and J ends, which lost 5 bases and 1 base, there was a span of 12 bases. The CDR3 totals 14 residues. The CDR3 DNA is TGCGCCAGCAGTGTCGACACATCGAACACTGAAGCTTTCTTT. Its translation: CASSVDTSNTEAFF.

This clonotype has ten or more counts. The chain has TRBV2 and TRBJ1-5, with TRBD1 as a possible D gene (6 bases). V was trimmed by 6 bases and J by 4 bases, leaving 16 bases between them. CDR1 and CDR2 from the germline V gene are SNHLY and FYNNEI. The CDR3 has 15 residues. The CDR3, as DNA: TGTGCCAGCAGCCCCCAGGGGCCTTCAAATCAGCCCCAGCATTTT. This gives the protein CASSPQGPSNQPQHF.

This clonotype was recorded many times. The chain joins TRBV28 to TRBJ2-7, with D perhaps given as TRBD1 or TRBD2 (5 bases each). Germline assignment: CDR1 MDHEN and CDR2 SYDVKM. The CDR3 consists of 15 residues. The ends were cut back, 3 bases at V and 2 bases at J, with 14 bases in the middle. CDR3 amino acids: CASSFRDRFTYEQYF. The CDR3 coding sequence is TGTGCCAGCAGTTTCAGGGACCGATTTACCTACGAGCAGTACTTC.

V usage is TRBV4-1 and J usage is TRBJ2-7; maybe TRBD1 (6 bases). The germline V gene encodes CDR1 MGHRA and CDR2 YSYEKL. Trimming removed 4 bases at V and 3 bases at J, with 13 bases between. CDR3 length: 14 amino acids. CDR3 nucleotide sequence: TGCGCCAGCAGCCTCTCTCGGGGACACTACGAGCAGTACTTC. Translated: CASSLSRGHYEQYF.